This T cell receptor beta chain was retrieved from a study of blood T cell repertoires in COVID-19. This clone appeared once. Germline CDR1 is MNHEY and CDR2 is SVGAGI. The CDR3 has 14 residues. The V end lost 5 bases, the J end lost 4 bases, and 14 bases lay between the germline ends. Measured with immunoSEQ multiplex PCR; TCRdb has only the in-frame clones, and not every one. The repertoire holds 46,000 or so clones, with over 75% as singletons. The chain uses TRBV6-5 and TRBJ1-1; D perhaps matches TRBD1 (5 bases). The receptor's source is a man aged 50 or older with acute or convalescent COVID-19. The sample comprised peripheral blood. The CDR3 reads CASSTGGGGTEAFF. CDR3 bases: TGTGCCAGCAGTACTGGGGGAGGTGGCACTGAAGCTTTCTTT.